One T cell receptor (beta chain) is described in this entry. The clone's antigen remains unknown. No much larger clone exists at a distance of one base, and base qualities are not known. This sample was taken from a study of blood T cells in healthy people across ages (dated by TCRdb to between 2014 and 2017). Turning to the overall study: Template switching captured roughly one uniquely barcoded TCR beta cDNA molecule per two T cells in model experiments. Using deep sequencing normalized with unique cDNA molecular identifiers, the study measured how TCR beta repertoire diversity changes with age. The donors were divided into four age groups: young (average 16 years), middle-aged (approximately 39), aged (approximately 62) and long-lived (roughly 88). To avoid experimental bias, donors of different ages were distributed randomly across sequencing lanes. Two additional independent replicas of 1 million unique cDNA reads from the same blood draw were analyzed for two donors (one aged 18 to 30 and one aged 80 or older). General conclusions and limits of the study: Compared with the aged group, more naive CD4+ T cells, fewer expanded clones and increased TCR diversity were shown by the long-lived group, suggesting age selection. As age increased, observed TCR beta diversity per million T cells dropped in a roughly linear way, and a significant reduction was already evident by age around 41. Because the CMV infection status of the donors was unknown, age-related changes in expanded clonotypes may potentially have been confounded. Since profiling was done on bulk unsorted PBMCs, naive and antigen-experienced compartments could not be conclusively compared. Estimates of total diversity based on one million sequenced T cells were considered lower bounds and underestimates. There was a strong correlation between observed TCR beta diversity and the percentage of naive T cells measured by flow cytometry.

Systemically healthy Caucasian individuals from Russia, some 40 in total and aged roughly 6 to 95 years, were included as donors. Roughly 11 milliliters of peripheral blood were drawn from each donor into EDTA-treated Vacutainer tubes. Ficoll-Paque density-gradient centrifugation was used to isolate PBMCs, with at least 6.5 million obtained per sample. Trizol reagent was used to extract total RNA from the PBMCs, yielding at least 6 micrograms per sample. The percentages of naive CD45RAhigh/CD27high T cells were determined by flow cytometry on a PBMC aliquot from every donor. The protocol used for the library was 5' RACE. These reads were obtained on an Illumina HiSeq 2500. A second PCR of roughly 7 to 11 cycles was performed with a sample-barcoded 5' primer and a J-beta primer mix. A unique molecular identifier was introduced onto each TCR beta cDNA molecule by a template-switch 5' adaptor carrying 12 random nucleotides. Each sample yielded at least 2.5 million CDR3-containing paired-end reads. First-strand cDNA was synthesized from all RNA with the Mint cDNA synthesis kit, primed by a TRBC-specific oligonucleotide. After uracil-DNA glycosylase treatment, a first 18-cycle PCR used universal primers M1SS and BC2_uni_R on all cDNA. Per the authors' processing: Each sample was normalized by randomly selecting 1 million high-quality reads, each carrying a distinct molecular identifier. Reads with shared molecular identifiers were discarded instead of being binned into consensus sequences. CDR3 identification, clonotype clustering and error correction used MiTCR with a Q25 quality threshold and the strictest error-elimination algorithm. A nonparametric unseen species model using Euler transformation provided a lower-bound estimate of total TCR beta diversity. TCRdb cleaned the public reads at Q25 with fastp, built clones with MiXCR and kept in-frame beta chains. Merged by CDR3 protein, the rows form single entries marked with the most common genes and DNA. The V and J calls, along with clone size, are taken from TCRdb and not from the paper's own processing. The sample profile shows about 720,000 distinct CDR3 sequences; about 20% of them were found once. 20% to 25% of the sample goes to the ten largest clones.

Sequencing was performed on blood. The sequence came from a man in his 70s in good health.

The sequenced DNA: TGCGCCAGCAGCCAAAGGATATTGGAGGAGACCCAGTACTTC. It codes for CASSQRILEETQYF. Recombination joined TRBV5-1 with TRBJ2-7; the D gene assignment is ambiguous. Near its end, the DNA agrees better with TRBJ2-5, so the J call may be wrong. The CDR3 runs 14 residues from the cysteine to the phenylalanine. Just CDR3 DNA is preserved here, 42 bases in frame from base 1. Via the germline V gene, CDR1 is SGHRS and CDR2 YFSETQ.